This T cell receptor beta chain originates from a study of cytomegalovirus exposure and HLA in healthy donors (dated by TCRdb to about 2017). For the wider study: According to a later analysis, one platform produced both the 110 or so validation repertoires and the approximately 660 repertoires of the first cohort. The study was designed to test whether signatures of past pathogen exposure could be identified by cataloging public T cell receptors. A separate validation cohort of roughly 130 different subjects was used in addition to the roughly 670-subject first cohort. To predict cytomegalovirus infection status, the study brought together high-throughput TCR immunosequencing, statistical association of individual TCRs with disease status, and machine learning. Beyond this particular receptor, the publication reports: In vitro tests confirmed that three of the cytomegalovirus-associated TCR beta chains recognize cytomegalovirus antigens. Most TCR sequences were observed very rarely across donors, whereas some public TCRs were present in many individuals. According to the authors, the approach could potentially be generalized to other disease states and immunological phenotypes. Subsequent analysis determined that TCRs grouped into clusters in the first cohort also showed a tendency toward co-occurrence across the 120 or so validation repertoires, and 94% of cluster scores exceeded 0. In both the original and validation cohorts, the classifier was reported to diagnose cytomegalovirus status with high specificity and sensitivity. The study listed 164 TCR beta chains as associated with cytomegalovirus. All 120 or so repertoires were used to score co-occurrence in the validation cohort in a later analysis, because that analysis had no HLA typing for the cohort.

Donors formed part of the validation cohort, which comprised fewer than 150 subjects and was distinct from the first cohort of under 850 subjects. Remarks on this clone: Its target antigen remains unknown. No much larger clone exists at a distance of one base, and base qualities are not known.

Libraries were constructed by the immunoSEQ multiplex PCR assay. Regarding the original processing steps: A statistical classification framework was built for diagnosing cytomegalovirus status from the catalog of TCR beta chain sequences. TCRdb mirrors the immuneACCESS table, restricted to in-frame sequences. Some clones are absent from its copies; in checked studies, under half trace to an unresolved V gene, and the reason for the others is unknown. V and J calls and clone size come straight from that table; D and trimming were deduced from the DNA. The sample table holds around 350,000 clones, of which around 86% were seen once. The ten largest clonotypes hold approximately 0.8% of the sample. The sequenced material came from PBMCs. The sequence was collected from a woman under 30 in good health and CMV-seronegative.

The encoded CDR3 is CASSRGTDPREQYF. The bases are TGTGCCAGCAGCCGCGGGACTGACCCCAGGGAGCAGTACTTC. Recombination joined TRBV13 with TRBJ2-7; D gene: possibly TRBD2, on 6 matching bases. Measured from the cysteine to the phenylalanine, the CDR3 is 14 residues long. Just the 42-base CDR3 DNA is kept, in frame starting at base 1. V is clipped by 5 bases and J by 7 bases, and the sequence between their germline boundaries is 18 bases long. The germline V gene (reference sequence) gives CDR1 as PRHDT and CDR2 as FYEKMQ. Where the CDR3 stops, the reference TRBV13 and TRBJ2-7 genes take over; the full variable domain is AAGVIQSPRHLIKEKRETATLKCYPIPRHDTVYWYQQGPGQDPQFLISFYEKMQSDKGSIPDRFSAQQFSDYHSELNMSSLELGDSALYFCASSRGTDPREQYFGPGTRLTVT.